One sample yielded the 32 T cell receptor beta chains listed below, sequenced in a study of blood T cell repertoires in COVID-19. Sequencing used immunoSEQ multiplex PCR; TCRdb keeps in-frame clones, though not all of them. The sample includes 250,000 to 350,000 clones, nearly 90% of them seen just once. The sequenced material came from peripheral blood. These receptors all stem from a man younger than 35 with active or convalescent COVID-19.

This chain uses TRBV6-5 with TRBJ1-5; 9 bases align to TRBD1. V lost 4 bases, J lost 5 bases, and 9 bases stayed unmatched. The CDR3 totals 16 residues. Germline-derived CDR1 and CDR2 are MNHEY and SVGAGI. The CDR3 is CASSSPPGQGDQPQHF. In DNA, the CDR3 is TGTGCCAGCAGTTCTCCACCGGGACAGGGAGATCAGCCCCAGCATTTT.

The V call is TRBV5-1, the J call TRBJ2-2, with D hard to call. The CDR3 has 14 residues. The germline gives CDR1 SGHRS, CDR2 YFSETQ. Trimming stripped 4 bases from V and 1 base from J, with 8 bases between. This CDR3 is CASSPNRNTGELFF. The CDR3 DNA follows: TGCGCCAGCAGCCCGAACAGGAACACCGGGGAGCTGTTTTTT.

The sample holds a few counts of this clone. The gene calls are TRBV24-1 and TRBJ2-1, with 8 positions matching TRBD1. V lost 5 bases, J lost 7 bases, and 12 bases stayed unmatched. The germline V gene has CDR1 KGHDR and CDR2 SFDVKD. The CDR3 extends over 16 amino acids. This CDR3 reads CATSASGGASGNEQFF. CDR3 sequence (DNA): TGTGCCACCAGTGCCTCAGGGGGCGCGAGCGGTAATGAGCAGTTCTTC.

The chain links TRBV13 to TRBJ2-7; perhaps TRBD1 as D (6 bases). There are 16 residues in the CDR3. Trimming shortened V by 3 bases and J by 4 bases, and 19 bases separated the two germline ends. Germline assignment: CDR1 PRHDT and CDR2 FYEKMQ (reference sequence). The CDR3 protein is CASSFRRTAPAYEQYF. For the CDR3, the DNA is TGTGCCAGCAGCTTCCGACGGACAGCCCCTGCTTACGAGCAGTACTTC. Full variable domain (missing parts from reference TRBV13 and TRBJ2-7): AAGVIQSPRHLIKEKRETATLKCYPIPRHDTVYWYQQGPGQDPQFLISFYEKMQSDKGSIPDRFSAQQFSDYHSELNMSSLELGDSALYFCASSFRRTAPAYEQYFGPGTRLTVT.

The gene calls are TRBV25-1 and TRBJ2-5; the D gene is possibly TRBD1 (5 bases). The germline V and J ends were trimmed by 2 bases and 5 bases, with 9 bases remaining between them. Germline V gene sequence: CDR1 MGHDK, CDR2 SYGVNS. The CDR3 consists of 13 residues. CDR3 sequence: CASSENSGETQYF. The CDR3 bases are TGTGCCAGCAGTGAAAACTCAGGGGAGACCCAGTACTTC.

V usage is TRBV4-2 and J usage is TRBJ1-6; 11 nucleotides align to TRBD1. The J segment lost 12 bases and the V segment lost 1 base, leaving 5 bases of the junction unmatched. The CDR3 extends over 15 amino acids. In germline, CDR1 is LGHNA, CDR2 YNFKEQ. CDR3 sequence (DNA): TGTGCCAGCAGCCAAGTTGGGACAGGGGGACAACCCCTCCACTTT. It yields the protein CASSQVGTGGQPLHF.

This chain joins TRBV7-9 and TRBJ2-6; no definite D call. In germline, CDR1 is SEHNR, CDR2 FQNEAQ (reference sequence). The CDR3 is made up of 15 amino acids. Trimming cost V 1 base and J 0 bases, with 4 bases left between them. CDR3 coding DNA: TGTGCCAGCAGCTTAGTTATCTCTGGGGCCAACGTCCTGACTTTC. Its translation is CASSLVISGANVLTF. The entire variable domain, with the rest obtained from reference TRBV7-9 and TRBJ2-6, is as follows: DTGVSQNPRHKITKRGQNVTFRCDPISEHNRLYWYRQTLGQGPEFLTYFQNEAQLEKSRLLSDRFSAERPKGSFSTLEIQRTEQGDSAMYLCASSLVISGANVLTFGAGSRLTVL.

The chain employs TRBV29-1 and TRBJ2-1; D not certain. V was cut by 3 bases and J by 9 bases, with 6 bases left in between. CDR1 is SQVTM, CDR2 ANQGSEA, per germline. The CDR3 length is 10 residues. The CDR3 loop is CSVEEPEQFF. The DNA of the CDR3 is TGCAGCGTTGAGGAGCCTGAGCAGTTCTTC.

V is TRBV29-1 and J is TRBJ2-3; D might be TRBD1 (6 bases). Per the germline V gene, CDR1 is SQVTM and CDR2 is ANQGSEA. This CDR3 spans 14 amino acids. The ends were cut back, 4 bases at V and 0 bases at J, with 11 bases in the middle. The DNA for the CDR3 is TGCAGCGTTGGAAAGGACAGTAGCACAGATACGCAGTATTTT. It codes for CSVGKDSSTDTQYF.

J is TRBJ1-6 and V is TRBV7-9; 7 bases line up with TRBD1. Germline V gene data show CDR1 as SEHNR and CDR2 as FQNEAQ (reference sequence). The length of the CDR3 is 14 residues. Germline trimming cut 5 bases from V and 7 bases from J; bases unmatched to any gene: 5. CDR3 amino acids: CASSHRGENSPLHF. CDR3 nucleotides: TGTGCCAGCAGCCACAGGGGAGAAAATTCACCCCTCCACTTT.

The chain uses TRBV5-1 and TRBJ1-4; 7 nucleotides align to TRBD1. V was pared by 4 bases and J by 4 bases, with 4 bases of the junction left unmatched. Germline CDR1 is SGHRS and CDR2 is YFSETQ. This CDR3 contains 14 residues. The DNA of the CDR3 is TGCGCCAGCAGCGCAGGGGGTCTTAATGAAAAACTGTTTTTT. Translation gives CASSAGGLNEKLFF.

This chain connects TRBV10-3 to TRBJ1-1; D gene ambiguous. CDR1 and CDR2 (germline): ENHRY, SYGVKD. Trimming left V 10 bases short and J 1 base short, with 10 bases between. CDR3 size: 12 residues. Here the CDR3 reads CATTGGNTEAFF. The CDR3 bases are TGTGCCACCACCGGCGGGAACACTGAAGCTTTCTTT.

The gene calls are TRBV15 and TRBJ1-6, with a tentative D call TRBD1 (5 bases). This CDR3 comprises 20 residues. V gave up 0 bases and J gave up 4 bases, with 22 bases separating them. Germline CDR1 is LNHNV and CDR2 is YYDKDF (reference sequence). The CDR3 spells CATSRDPFVPGGDYNSPLHF. The CDR3 nucleotides are TGTGCCACCAGCAGAGACCCCTTTGTACCCGGAGGGGATTATAATTCACCCCTCCACTTT.

The V call is TRBV6-5, the J call TRBJ2-1; possibly TRBD1 for D (6 bases). Trimming stripped 6 bases from V and 4 bases from J, with 16 bases between. Germline values: CDR1 MNHEY, CDR2 SVGAGI. CDR3 size: 15 residues. The CDR3 here is CASRPDRIGYNEQFF. Here the CDR3 DNA reads TGTGCCAGCAGACCCGACAGGATCGGGTACAATGAGCAGTTCTTC.

The sample holds a few counts of this clone. The same CDR3 arises from other DNA sequences in this sample as well. The rearrangement uses TRBV6-1 and TRBJ1-2; D is unclear. V lost 3 bases and J 2 bases, leaving 7 bases between the germline ends. Germline V lookup: CDR1 MNHNS, CDR2 SASEGT. The CDR3 is 13 residues long. CDR3 protein: CASSEAGNYGYTF. The DNA of the CDR3 is TGTGCCAGCAGTGAGGCGGGGAACTATGGCTACACCTTC.

This clone was counted a single time. This rearrangement joins TRBV3-1 (or the pseudogene TRBV3-2) to TRBJ2-7; perhaps TRBD1 as D (6 bases). V lost 1 base and J lost 0, with 7 bases in between. The CDR3 spans 14 residues. Germline V gene lookup returns CDR1 LGHDT and CDR2 YNNKEL (reference sequence). The CDR3, as DNA: TGTGCCAGCAGCCAAGTACAGGGCTCCTACGAGCAGTACTTC. Translation: CASSQVQGSYEQYF.

This clone was recorded once. The rearrangement uses TRBV25-1 and TRBJ1-2; the D is unclear. Germline V lookup: CDR1 MGHDK, CDR2 SYGVNS. Between the trimmed V and J ends, which lost 10 bases and 3 bases, there was a span of 12 bases. The CDR3 consists of 12 residues. DNA for the CDR3: TGTGCCACCGGGCGGGAGTACTATGGCTACACCTTC. The encoded protein is CATGREYYGYTF.

This chain connects TRBV9 to TRBJ1-4, with D maybe TRBD1 (6 bases). The germline CDR1 and CDR2 sequences are SGDLS and YYNGEE. V was pared by 3 bases and J by 0 bases, with 9 bases between. This CDR3 is built from 15 residues. The CDR3, as DNA: TGTGCCAGCAGCGGGGGGCTTGCAACTAATGAAAAACTGTTTTTT. The encoded protein is CASSGGLATNEKLFF.

V usage is TRBV12-3 or TRBV12-4 and J usage is TRBJ1-1; D is unclear. Trimming shortened V by 6 bases and J by 1 base, and 9 bases separated the two germline ends. The CDR3 spans 13 residues. CDR3 protein: CASRSYGNTEAFF. As DNA, the CDR3 is TGTGCCAGCAGGTCCTACGGGAACACTGAAGCTTTCTTT.

This rearrangement joins TRBV6-5 to TRBJ1-1, with D possibly being TRBD1 (6 bases). This CDR3 has 12 amino acids. V shed 5 bases and J shed 4 bases, with 8 bases lying between them. Germline CDR1 reads MNHEY; CDR2 reads SVGAGI. Written as DNA, the CDR3 is TGTGCCAGCAGTACGACAGGCACTGAAGCTTTCTTT. This gives the protein CASSTTGTEAFF.

V gene TRBV12-3 or TRBV12-4 combines with J gene TRBJ2-7; 7 nucleotides line up with TRBD1. The junction had 6 bases not matched to a gene; V was cut back by 5 bases and J by 5 bases. There are 13 residues in the CDR3. The CDR3 sequence: CASSLDRAHEQYF. In DNA, the CDR3 is TGTGCCAGCAGTCTCGACAGGGCCCACGAGCAGTACTTC.

The chain's CDR3 is CASGLLSYEQYF. CDR3 in DNA: TGTGCTAGTGGTTTGCTTAGCTACGAGCAGTACTTC. V and J are TRBV12-5 and TRBJ2-7; unclear D gene. Trimming stripped 2 bases from V and 3 bases from J, with 5 bases between. Germline V lookup: CDR1 LGHNT, CDR2 FRNRAP. The CDR3 sequence is 12 residues long.

The V gene is TRBV12-5, the J gene TRBJ1-5, with D perhaps TRBD1 (5 bases). This CDR3 comprises 16 residues. Germline CDR1 is LGHNT and CDR2 is FRNRAP. Trimming pared 1 base from V and 0 bases from J, leaving 10 bases between. CDR3 loop: CASGLGWGGSNQPQHF. The DNA of the CDR3 is TGTGCTAGTGGTTTGGGCTGGGGGGGTAGCAATCAGCCCCAGCATTTT.

This chain connects TRBV5-1 to TRBJ2-3, with D possibly TRBD1 on 6 matching bases. V dropped 2 bases and J dropped 5 bases, with 9 bases sitting between them. The germline gives CDR1 SGHRS, CDR2 YFSETQ. The CDR3 length is 13 residues. CDR3 DNA sequence: TGCGCCAGCAGCTTTCAGGGGAAAGATACGCAGTATTTT. Its protein product is CASSFQGKDTQYF.

The chain combines TRBV12-3 or TRBV12-4 with TRBJ1-2; 7 nucleotides line up with TRBD1. Trimming at V came to 8 bases and at J to 7 bases, leaving 1 base not matched to a gene. This CDR3 has 10 residues. Here the CDR3 DNA reads TGTGCCAGCTACAGGGGTGGCTACACCTTC. Residues: CASYRGGYTF.

This rearrangement joins TRBV5-4 to TRBJ1-3; D might be TRBD1 (5 bases). The CDR3 contains 14 residues. Germline values: CDR1 SGHNT, CDR2 YYREEE (reference sequence). V was clipped by 4 bases and J by 1 base, with 9 bases between them. The CDR3 nucleotides are TGTGCCAGCAGCCGGACACCATCTGGAAACACCATATATTTT. Translation gives CASSRTPSGNTIYF.

CDR3 region: CASKRGHFTPEAFF. The CDR3 DNA is TGTGCCAGCAAGCGGGGGCACTTTACTCCTGAAGCTTTCTTT. V and J are TRBV6-5 and TRBJ1-1, with D possibly matching TRBD1 (6 bases). This CDR3 spans 14 amino acids. V gave up 7 bases and J gave up 6 bases, with 18 bases separating them. Germline V gene sequence: CDR1 MNHEY, CDR2 SVGAGI.

This chain connects TRBV9 to TRBJ2-3; 7 bases map to TRBD1. After removal of 3 bases from V and 5 bases from J, the junction contained 9 bases not matched to a gene. The CDR3 runs 15 residues. Germline assignment: CDR1 SGDLS and CDR2 YYNGEE. The CDR3 DNA is TGTGCCAGCAGCGGGGGGACAGATCTGGGAGATACGCAGTATTTT. Translating it yields CASSGGTDLGDTQYF.

This chain uses TRBV3-1 (or the pseudogene TRBV3-2) with TRBJ2-3; 10 bases map to TRBD1. In germline, CDR1 is LGHDT, CDR2 YNNKEL (reference sequence). This CDR3 region has 16 residues. V lost 1 base and J lost 2; bases outside the gene matches: 3. In DNA form, the CDR3 reads TGTGCCAGCAGCCAAGGGGGGACAGGGGTCACAGATACGCAGTATTTT. Translation: CASSQGGTGVTDTQYF.

The J gene is TRBJ2-7, the V gene TRBV4-3; 7 bases are shared with TRBD1. Germline trimming cut 3 bases from V and 4 bases from J; bases unmatched to any gene: 6. Germline V gene data show CDR1 as LGHNA and CDR2 as YSLEER. CDR3 size: 14 residues. Here the CDR3 DNA reads TGCGCCAGCAGCCAGGGACAGTTTTCGTACGAGCAGTACTTC. Its protein is CASSQGQFSYEQYF.

The sample holds one count of this clone. J is TRBJ1-3 and V is TRBV5-1; D may be TRBD1 (6 bases). Germline CDR1 SGHRS, CDR2 YFSETQ. V shed 4 bases and J shed 8 bases, with 13 bases lying between them. This CDR3 contains 13 residues. CDR3 DNA sequence: TGCGCCAGCAGCCTCGGGGAGGGGGACACCATATATTTT. Translated: CASSLGEGDTIYF.

The chain uses TRBV7-3 and TRBJ2-7; D may be TRBD1 (5 bases). The germline V and J ends were trimmed by 0 bases and 3 bases, with 6 bases remaining between them. CDR3 size: 13 residues. The germline CDR1 and CDR2 sequences are SGHTA and FQGTGA. The CDR3 region is CASSLTQDYEQYF. CDR3 DNA: TGTGCCAGCAGCTTAACACAGGACTACGAGCAGTACTTC.